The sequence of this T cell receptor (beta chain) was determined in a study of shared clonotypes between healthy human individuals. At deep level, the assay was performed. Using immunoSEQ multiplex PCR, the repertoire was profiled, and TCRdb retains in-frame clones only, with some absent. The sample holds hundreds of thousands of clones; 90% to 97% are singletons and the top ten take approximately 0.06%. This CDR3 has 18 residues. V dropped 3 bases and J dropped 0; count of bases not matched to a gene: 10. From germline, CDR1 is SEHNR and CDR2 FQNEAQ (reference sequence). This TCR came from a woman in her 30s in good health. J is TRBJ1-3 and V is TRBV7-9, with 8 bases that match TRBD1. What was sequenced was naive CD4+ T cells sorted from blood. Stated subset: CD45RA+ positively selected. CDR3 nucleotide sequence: TGTGCCAGCAGCTTCAACTACGGACAGGGCCACTCTGGAAACACCATATATTTT. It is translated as CASSFNYGQGHSGNTIYF. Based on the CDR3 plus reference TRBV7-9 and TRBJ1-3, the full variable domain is DTGVSQNPRHKITKRGQNVTFRCDPISEHNRLYWYRQTLGQGPEFLTYFQNEAQLEKSRLLSDRFSAERPKGSFSTLEIQRTEQGDSAMYLCASSFNYGQGHSGNTIYFGEGSWLTVV.